The clone carrying this TCR beta chain has just a few counts. Its target is not known. CDR1 SQVTM and CDR2 ANQGSEA come from the germline V gene. The CDR3 has 14 residues. The V and J ends lost 7 bases and 6 bases, in that order; junction bases with no gene match: 7. The sample belongs to a study of glioma-infiltrating T cells after dendritic cell vaccination. Notes on the study in general: Patients with more pretreatment TILs had longer time to progression and survival. Higher TCR clonality did not directly relate to longer survival.

Using immunoSEQ multiplex PCR, the repertoire was profiled, and TCRdb retains in-frame clones only, with some absent. The table includes about 63,000 clones, approximately 87% detected once. The sample's time point: after dendritic cell vaccination, including at tumor progression/relapse. This specimen was blood, taken after dendritic cell vaccination. The chain couples TRBV29-1 to TRBJ2-5, with TRBD2 matching over 14 bases. The clonotype was recovered from a human donor with glioblastoma. CDR3 bases: TGCAGCGCATCGACTAGCGGGGGGGCAAAGACCCAGTACTTC. Translating it yields CSASTSGGAKTQYF.